These T cell receptor beta chains were read from a single sample in a study of a mutant IDH1 vaccine in newly diagnosed glioma. Sequencing was performed with immunoSEQ multiplex PCR; in TCRdb, only in-frame clones are kept and a portion is missing. The repertoire includes over 20,000 clones, 79% of them detected once, and around 8% sits in the top ten. Their recognized antigens are unknown. The sample was PBMCs, taken from a glioma patient whose treatment included an IDH1 peptide vaccine. The receptors come from a man in his forties or fifties with glioma. Both conserved end residues are part of each CDR3. D genes are given only for firm matches. Size tells how often a clone was seen (once, few, many) or the class of an expanded clone, and some rows leave it out.

d_call,j_call,v_call,clone_size,cdr3_aa,cdr3_nt
.,TRBJ1-2,TRBV7-8,.,CASSFLSVNGYTF,TGTGCCAGCAGCTTTCTGTCGGTGAATGGCTACACCTTC
.,TRBJ1-3,TRBV7-2,once,CASSPHRDSGNTIYF,TGTGCCAGCAGCCCTCACAGGGACTCTGGAAACACCATATATTTT
TRBD2,TRBJ2-3,TRBV4-1,.,CASSSGQRESTDTQYF,TGCGCCAGCAGCTCCGGGCAGCGGGAGAGCACAGATACGCAGTATTTT
.,TRBJ1-4,TRBV5-1,.,CASSFTLNEKLFF,TGCGCCAGCAGCTTCACCCTTAATGAAAAACTGTTTTTT
.,TRBJ2-2,TRBV4-1,.,CASSQDYRSGELFF,TGCGCCAGCAGCCAAGATTATAGGTCCGGGGAGCTGTTTTTT
.,TRBJ1-1,TRBV6-5,few,CATRRGSTEAFF,TGTGCCACCCGTAGAGGGAGCACTGAAGCTTTCTTT
TRBD2,TRBJ2-7,TRBV18,.,CASSPGGASGYEQYF,TGTGCCAGCTCACCGGGCGGGGCTAGCGGATACGAGCAGTACTTC
.,TRBJ1-1,TRBV7-2,few,CASSLTVWNTEAFF,TGTGCCAGCAGCTTGACAGTTTGGAACACTGAAGCTTTCTTT
TRBD1,TRBJ2-5,TRBV7-9,.,CASSQGQGDETQYF,TGTGCCAGCAGCCAGGGACAGGGCGATGAGACCCAGTACTTC
TRBD2,TRBJ2-2,TRBV10-1,.,CASSDGGRGVGELFF,TGCGCCAGCAGTGACGGCGGGAGAGGTGTTGGGGAGCTGTTTTTT
.,TRBJ2-3,TRBV14,.,CASSQVLAALTDTQYF,TGTGCCAGCAGCCAAGTCTTAGCGGCCCTCACAGATACGCAGTATTTT
.,TRBJ2-3,TRBV18,.,CASSPQTQRADTQYF,TGTGCCAGCTCACCCCAGACCCAGAGGGCGGATACGCAGTATTTT
.,TRBJ2-7,TRBV11-1,.,CASSSGAKVHEQYF,TGTGCCAGCAGCTCTGGGGCTAAAGTCCACGAGCAGTACTTC
TRBD2,TRBJ2-3,TRBV9,.,CASSVSGGVGDTQYF,TGTGCCAGCAGCGTATCGGGGGGGGTTGGAGATACGCAGTATTTT
TRBD2,TRBJ2-1,TRBV5-7,.,CASSLAGVPYNEQFF,TGTGCCAGCAGCTTAGCGGGAGTGCCCTACAATGAGCAGTTCTTC
.,TRBJ2-3,TRBV7-7,.,CASSLGGGTPTDTQYF,TGTGCCAGCAGCTTAGGAGGGGGGACTCCCACAGATACGCAGTATTTT
.,TRBJ2-5,TRBV4-1,.,CASSQGPGRETQYF,TGCGCCAGCAGCCAAGGACCAGGGCGAGAGACCCAGTACTTC
TRBD2,TRBJ2-1,TRBV5-8,.,CASSLTQGGVEQFF,TGTGCCAGCAGCTTGACGCAGGGAGGGGTAGAGCAGTTCTTC
.,TRBJ2-7,TRBV29-1,.,CSVGEAVGLDEQYF,TGCAGCGTTGGCGAAGCGGTTGGGTTGGACGAGCAGTACTTC
TRBD2,TRBJ2-2,TRBV7-2,once,CASSSGWLAGVSGELFF,TGTGCCAGCAGTTCTGGCTGGCTAGCGGGAGTAAGTGGGGAGCTGTTTTTT
.,TRBJ1-5,TRBV4-3,.,CASSQDYRGNQPQHF,TGCGCCAGCAGCCAAGATTACCGGGGAAATCAGCCCCAGCATTTT
.,TRBJ1-4,TRBV9,.,CASSPRTGEGEKLFF,TGTGCCAGCAGCCCGAGGACGGGGGAGGGTGAAAAACTGTTTTTT
.,TRBJ1-6,TRBV5-1,.,CASSLAGPENNSPLHF,TGCGCCAGCAGCTTGGCTGGGCCCGAGAATAATTCACCCCTCCACTTT
.,TRBJ1-5,TRBV28,.,CASSPGGGDGHQPQHF,TGTGCCAGCAGCCCGGGGGGCGGGGATGGGCATCAGCCCCAGCATTTT
TRBD2,TRBJ2-1,TRBV10-3,.,CAVSPGLAANEQFF,TGTGCCGTATCGCCGGGACTAGCGGCCAATGAGCAGTTCTTC
.,TRBJ2-1,TRBV21-1,.,CASSKGEAGGQNEQFF,TGTGCCAGCAGCAAAGGGGAAGCGGGAGGGCAAAATGAGCAGTTCTTC
TRBD1,TRBJ1-1,TRBV19,.,CASSNRDRSYEAFF,TGTGCCAGTAGTAACCGGGACAGGAGTTATGAAGCTTTCTTT
.,TRBJ1-2,TRBV7-2,.,CASSPRRGTYGYTF,TGTGCCAGCAGCCCCCGCCGGGGGACCTATGGCTACACCTTC
.,TRBJ2-7,TRBV5-6,few,CASSWGRFAGEQYF,TGTGCCAGCAGTTGGGGGAGGTTCGCCGGCGAGCAGTACTTC
TRBD1,TRBJ1-2,TRBV7-9,.,CASSQDRDGYTF,TGTGCCAGCAGCCAAGACAGGGATGGCTACACCTTC
TRBD2,TRBJ2-1,TRBV11-3,once,CASTEGLADRNEQFF,TGTGCCAGCACCGAGGGACTAGCGGATCGGAATGAGCAGTTCTTC
TRBD1,TRBJ2-1,TRBV10-1,.,CASTEDIGQGLNEQFF,TGCGCCAGCACCGAGGATATAGGACAGGGGCTCAATGAGCAGTTCTTC
TRBD1,TRBJ2-7,TRBV6-5,.,CASSRTGPSYEQYF,TGTGCCAGCAGTCGGACAGGGCCCTCCTACGAGCAGTACTTC
TRBD2,TRBJ2-5,TRBV7-9,once,CASSRGTSGLLGGTQYF,TGTGCCAGCAGCCGGGGGACTAGCGGTCTCTTAGGGGGGACCCAGTACTTC
TRBD2,TRBJ2-1,TRBV7-2,.,CASGPYRTSEQFF,TGTGCCAGCGGCCCCTACAGGACTAGTGAGCAGTTCTTC
.,TRBJ2-5,TRBV27,.,CASSPRLRGEGLETQYF,TGTGCCAGCAGTCCCCGGTTGAGGGGGGAAGGCCTCGAGACCCAGTACTTC
.,TRBJ2-3,TRBV19,.,CASSIRGRNTDTQYF,TGTGCCAGTAGTATACGAGGCAGGAACACAGATACGCAGTATTTT
.,TRBJ2-1,TRBV4-1,.,CASGAPLDDNEQFF,TGCGCCAGCGGGGCTCCCCTAGATGACAATGAGCAGTTCTTC
TRBD2,TRBJ2-2,TRBV5-6,.,CASSLGLAAFTGELFF,TGTGCCAGCAGCCTGGGACTAGCGGCATTCACCGGGGAGCTGTTTTTT
.,TRBJ2-1,TRBV14,.,CASSHKIKGPGRLTYNEQFF,TGTGCCAGCAGCCACAAGATCAAGGGTCCGGGACGGCTTACCTACAATGAGCAGTTCTTC
.,TRBJ1-1,TRBV29-1,few,CSAGFQGPDTEAFF,TGCAGCGCCGGATTTCAGGGTCCGGACACTGAAGCTTTCTTT
TRBD2,TRBJ2-1,TRBV7-9,.,CASSLSGLAGEGNEQFF,TGTGCCAGCAGCTTATCCGGACTAGCGGGAGAGGGGAATGAGCAGTTCTTC
.,TRBJ1-2,TRBV4-3,.,CASSQERAVVGYTF,TGCGCCAGCAGCCAAGAACGGGCAGTGGTCGGCTACACCTTC
TRBD2,TRBJ2-2,TRBV5-1,.,CASQAGWTSGIVGELFF,TGCGCCAGCCAGGCGGGGTGGACTAGCGGGATTGTCGGGGAGCTGTTTTTT
TRBD2,TRBJ2-5,TRBV7-2,.,CASSTGGGETQYF,TGTGCCAGCAGTACCGGGGGAGGGGAGACCCAGTACTTC
TRBD1,TRBJ1-1,TRBV6-5,.,CASSPGQGNTEAFF,TGTGCCAGCAGTCCGGGACAGGGGAACACTGAAGCTTTCTTT
.,TRBJ2-5,TRBV5-1,.,CASSLPGSQEGQYF,TGCGCCAGCAGCTTACCCGGGAGTCAAGAGGGCCAGTACTTC
.,TRBJ1-4,TRBV5-5,.,CASSLYAGDEKLFF,TGTGCCAGCAGCTTGTACGCAGGAGACGAAAAACTGTTTTTT
TRBD2,TRBJ2-3,TRBV6-4,.,CASSDRGGYTDTQYF,TGTGCCAGCAGTGACCGGGGAGGGTACACAGATACGCAGTATTTT
TRBD2,TRBJ2-7,TRBV5-4,.,CASSSTGLADEQYF,TGTGCCAGCAGCAGTACGGGACTAGCGGACGAGCAGTACTTC
.,TRBJ2-7,TRBV2,.,CASRSPGTKTDEQYF,TGTGCCAGCAGGTCACCCGGGACAAAGACAGACGAGCAGTACTTC
.,TRBJ2-3,TRBV27,.,CASSLVQGQSHRDTQYF,TGTGCCAGCAGTTTGGTTCAGGGGCAGTCCCATAGGGATACGCAGTATTTT
TRBD1,TRBJ2-3,TRBV9,.,CASSVDGQAYTDTQYF,TGTGCCAGCAGCGTAGATGGACAGGCCTACACAGATACGCAGTATTTT
TRBD1,TRBJ1-1,TRBV5-8,once,CASRQRQGWTEAFF,TGTGCCAGCAGGCAGAGACAGGGATGGACTGAAGCTTTCTTT
TRBD1,TRBJ2-5,TRBV14,.,CASSRSPGQGEETQYF,TGTGCCAGCAGCCGATCTCCGGGACAGGGGGAAGAGACCCAGTACTTC
.,TRBJ1-1,TRBV7-9,.,CASSLESGMNTEAFF,TGTGCCAGCAGCTTAGAGTCGGGGATGAACACTGAAGCTTTCTTT
TRBD1,TRBJ2-3,TRBV6-5,.,CASSYYKGDRGTQYF,TGTGCCAGCAGTTACTATAAGGGGGACAGGGGGACGCAGTATTTT